Below, 30 T cell receptor beta chains from the same sample are listed, as sequenced in a study of response to subunit inactivated influenza vaccine. One entry per CDR3 protein, called by TCRdb with MiXCR from the RT-PCR reads. The data hold about 520,000 distinct CDR3 sequences, with roughly 9.8% observed a single time. The sequencing here drew on PBMCs from blood, taken 45 days after vaccination. The receptor set was obtained from a man aged 50-59 years who received an inactivated influenza vaccine.

This chain uses TRBV5-1 with TRBJ2-3, with 11 bases aligning to TRBD2. V trimming: 1 base; J trimming: 3 bases; junction bases outside the gene matches: 4. This CDR3 has 16 residues. Per germline, CDR1 SGHRS and CDR2 YFSETQ. Here the CDR3 reads CASSLTSGSWTDTQYF. CDR3 in DNA: TGCGCCAGCAGCTTGACTAGCGGGAGTTGGACAGATACGCAGTATTTT. Full variable domain (missing parts from reference TRBV5-1 and TRBJ2-3): KAGVTQTPRYLIKTRGQQVTLSCSPISGHRSVSWYQQTPGQGLQFLFEYFSETQRNKGNFPGRFSGRQFSNSRSEMNVSTLELGDSALYLCASSLTSGSWTDTQYFGPGTRLTVL.

At least ten counts were recorded for this clonotype. The chain employs TRBV27 and TRBJ2-7, with D maybe TRBD1 (5 bases). The V end lost 5 bases, the J end lost 3 bases, and 11 bases lay between the germline ends. Germline CDR1 and CDR2: MNHEY and SMNVEV (reference sequence). The CDR3 totals 13 residues. CDR3 region: CASSRSGIYEQYF. The CDR3 bases are TGTGCCAGCAGTCGGTCAGGGATCTACGAGCAGTACTTC.

V is TRBV20-1 and J is TRBJ2-7; tentatively, D is TRBD2 (6 bases). The germline V gene has CDR1 DFQATT and CDR2 SNEGSKA (reference sequence). This CDR3 contains 14 residues. V gave up 1 base and J gave up 3 bases, with 13 bases separating them. The CDR3 region has the DNA TGCAGTGCTAGAGGGGTAACTAGCAGCTACGAGCAGTACTTC. Translation: CSARGVTSSYEQYF.

This clonotype has just a few counts. This rearrangement joins TRBV20-1 to TRBJ2-7, with D tentatively TRBD1 (6 bases). Trimming took 3 bases from V and 1 from J, leaving 10 bases between them. The CDR3 totals 13 residues. Germline CDR1 is DFQATT and CDR2 is SNEGSKA (reference sequence). CDR3 residues: CSARDSVSYEQYF. CDR3 coding DNA: TGCAGTGCTAGGGACAGCGTTTCCTACGAGCAGTACTTC.

This clonotype was found many times. The J gene is TRBJ2-3, the V gene TRBV5-6; a weak D match, TRBD1 (5 bases). In germline, CDR1 is SGHDT, CDR2 YYEEEE. Trimming took 0 bases from V and 5 from J, leaving 7 bases between them. This CDR3 contains 13 residues. CDR3 DNA: TGTGCCAGCAGCTTGGGACAGCAAGATACGCAGTATTTT. Its protein product is CASSLGQQDTQYF. The full variable domain, in which reference TRBV5-6 and TRBJ2-3 provide the parts outside the CDR3, is DAGVTQSPTHLIKTRGQQVTLRCSPKSGHDTVSWYQQALGQGPQFIFQYYEEEERQRGNFPDRFSGHQFPNYSSELNVNALLLGDSALYLCASSLGQQDTQYFGPGTRLTVL.

This clonotype was counted many times. This chain uses TRBV9 with TRBJ2-1, with D possibly TRBD2 on 6 matching bases. This CDR3 contains 16 residues. V was pared by 0 bases and J by 0 bases, with 10 bases between. The V gene's germline CDR1 is SGDLS and CDR2 YYNGEE. DNA of the CDR3: TGTGCCAGCAGCGTAGGGCTCGGGAGCTCCTACAATGAGCAGTTCTTC. This sequence encodes CASSVGLGSSYNEQFF. Full variable domain (missing parts from reference TRBV9 and TRBJ2-1): DSGVTQTPKHLITATGQRVTLRCSPRSGDLSVYWYQQSLDQGLQFLIQYYNGEERAKGNILERFSAQQFPDLHSELNLSSLELGDSALYFCASSVGLGSSYNEQFFGPGTRLTVL.

This clonotype has more than one count but fewer than ten. The rearrangement links TRBV6-1 to TRBJ2-1, with D maybe TRBD2 (6 bases). Trimming stripped 5 bases from V and 8 bases from J, with 19 bases between. In germline, CDR1 is MNHNS, CDR2 SASEGT. The CDR3 has 15 amino acids. CDR3 DNA: TGTGCCAGCAGTCCCCCGCGGAGGGTGGCCTATGAGCAGTTCTTC. It specifies CASSPPRRVAYEQFF.

The chain couples TRBV14 to TRBJ2-7, with a weak D call TRBD2 (5 bases). The CDR3 has 12 residues. Germline CDR1 reads SGHDN; CDR2 reads FVKESK. Deletions cut 1 base from V and 6 bases from J, with 7 bases between. The CDR3 bases are TGTGCCAGCAGCCAAGGTAGCGTCGAGCAGTACTTC. Translating it yields CASSQGSVEQYF. The full variable domain, in which reference TRBV14 and TRBJ2-7 provide the parts outside the CDR3, is EAGVTQFPSHSVIEKGQTVTLRCDPISGHDNLYWYRRVMGKEIKFLLHFVKESKQDESGMPNNRFLAERTGGTYSTLKVQPAELEDSGVYFCASSQGSVEQYFGPGTRLTVT.

This clonotype has a handful of counts. This rearrangement joins TRBV29-1 to TRBJ2-1; the D is unclear. The CDR3 runs 10 residues. Trimming took 4 bases from V and 4 from J, leaving 2 bases between them. The germline gives CDR1 SQVTM, CDR2 ANQGSEA. Written as DNA, the CDR3 is TGCAGCGTTGCATACAATGAGCAGTTCTTC. Translating gives CSVAYNEQFF.

There are many counts of this clonotype. V usage is TRBV5-1 and J usage is TRBJ1-2; unclear D gene. Per germline, CDR1 SGHRS and CDR2 YFSETQ. V was pared by 0 bases and J by 8 bases, with 8 bases between. The CDR3 has 12 residues. As DNA, the CDR3 is TGCGCCAGCAGCTTGGGAGGGCGCGGCTACACCTTC. Residues: CASSLGGRGYTF.

This clonotype was seen a few times. The chain links TRBV6-2 or TRBV6-3 to TRBJ2-7, with 7 bases aligning to TRBD1. Germline values: CDR1 MNHEY, CDR2 SVGEGT. Losses at the gene ends were 6 bases for V and 1 base for J; bases not matched to a gene: 9. CDR3 size: 15 residues. CDR3 bases: TGTGCCAGCAGCAGGACAGGTTTTCCGTCCTACGAGCAGTACTTC. Protein sequence: CASSRTGFPSYEQYF.

Remarks on this clonotype: With a much larger clone just one base away, this may be a read error. CDR3 amino acids: CPISETGTGIGYTF. The CDR3 DNA sequence: TGTCCCATCAGTGAAACCGGGACAGGGATCGGCTACACCTTC. The J gene is TRBJ1-2, the V gene TRBV10-3, with 9 bases aligning to TRBD1. Per the germline V gene, CDR1 is ENHRY and CDR2 is SYGVKD. This CDR3 has 14 amino acids.

This clonotype has more than one count but fewer than ten. The chain couples TRBV6-1 to TRBJ2-1; no clear D. The germline V gene encodes CDR1 MNHNS and CDR2 SASEGT. This CDR3 region has 13 residues. V lost 6 bases to trimming and J lost 0 bases, with 6 bases between them. The CDR3 loop is CASRKSSYNEQFF. In DNA, the CDR3 is TGTGCCAGCAGGAAAAGCTCCTACAATGAGCAGTTCTTC.

The table lists this clonotype with a few counts. The V gene is TRBV3-1, the J gene TRBJ2-1; 7 nucleotides agree with TRBD1. V lost 4 bases, J lost 3 bases, and 6 bases stayed unmatched. The CDR3 loop spans 15 amino acids. CDR1 is LGHDT and CDR2 is YNNKEL in the germline V gene (reference sequence). The CDR3 loop is CASSPGQAVYNEQFF. CDR3 nucleotide sequence: TGTGCCAGCAGCCCAGGACAGGCCGTCTACAATGAGCAGTTCTTC.

The rearrangement uses TRBV12-3 or TRBV12-4 and TRBJ2-2; D gene ambiguous. The CDR3 spans 15 residues. The V and J ends lost 1 base and 6 bases respectively, with 12 bases between them. The CDR3 region has the DNA TGTGCCAGCAGTTTAGGGCTAGTTGGGTCCGGGGAGCTGTTTTTT. This codes for CASSLGLVGSGELFF.

This chain joins TRBV20-1 and TRBJ2-2; D not resolved. Trimming took off 5 bases at V and 7 bases at J, with 8 bases between the two ends. The CDR3 spans 11 residues. CDR1 and CDR2 from the germline V gene are DFQATT and SNEGSKA (reference sequence). The CDR3 sequence is CSAQWLGELFF. The DNA of the CDR3 is TGCAGTGCTCAGTGGCTCGGGGAGCTGTTTTTT.

This clonotype was seen a handful of times. The rearrangement joins TRBV15 to TRBJ1-1; D remains unclear. The CDR3 covers 13 residues. V dropped 1 base and J dropped 4 bases, with 7 bases sitting between them. Germline V gene data show CDR1 as LNHNV and CDR2 as YYDKDF (reference sequence). As DNA, the CDR3 is TGTGCCACCAGCAGAGGCCTCGGCACTGAAGCTTTCTTT. Its protein product is CATSRGLGTEAFF. Variable domain in full (rest from reference TRBV15 and TRBJ1-1): DAMVIQNPRYQVTQFGKPVTLSCSQTLNHNVMYWYQQKSSQAPKLLFHYYDKDFNNEADTPDNFQSRRPNTSFCFLDIRSPGLGDTAMYLCATSRGLGTEAFFGQGTRLTVV.

This clonotype was picked up a small number of times. V usage is TRBV11-2 and J usage is TRBJ2-3; weak D call: TRBD1 (6 bases). Germline CDR1 and CDR2: SGHAT and FQNNGV. This CDR3 is 18 amino acids long. The germline V and J ends were trimmed by 5 bases and 0 bases, with 21 bases remaining between them. CDR3 sequence reads: CASSLSRQERTSTDTQYF. DNA for the CDR3: TGTGCCAGCAGCCTATCTCGACAGGAACGAACAAGCACAGATACGCAGTATTTT.

Regarding this clonotype: A read error may be the cause here, since a much bigger clone is one base away. The J gene is TRBJ1-6, the V gene TRBV5-1; 7 bases are a match to TRBD1. Germline V gene sequence: CDR1 SGHRS, CDR2 YFSETQ. The CDR3 loop spans 16 amino acids. V lost 0 bases to trimming and J lost 7 bases; unmatched junction nucleotides: 7. CDR3 region: CASSLGTGGVNSPLHF. The CDR3 DNA reads TGCGCCAGCAGCTTGGGGACAGGCGGAGTGAATTCACCCCTCCACTTT.

V usage is TRBV21-1 and J usage is TRBJ1-4; the table's D call TRBD1 went unverified against the DNA. TRBV21-1 is noted as a pseudogene. The CDR3 covers 15 residues. The CDR3 here is CASSGIAPAHEKLFF. The CDR3 DNA reads as TGTGCCAGCAGCGGAATTGCCCCCGCGCATGAAAAACTGTTTTTT.

This clonotype appeared a few times. V usage is TRBV4-2 and J usage is TRBJ2-1; D possibly matches TRBD1 or TRBD2 (5 bases each). V lost 1 base, J lost 10 bases, and 8 bases lay in between. Germline CDR1 LGHNA, CDR2 YNFKEQ. This CDR3 is 12 amino acids long. CDR3 residues: CASSQGWGEQFF. The CDR3 DNA reads TGTGCCAGCAGCCAAGGGTGGGGGGAGCAGTTCTTC.

Details on this clonotype: Its ends do not fully match the called genes, so a read error is possible. The chain couples TRBV7-8 to TRBJ2-7; D might be TRBD1 (6 bases). Per germline, CDR1 SGHVS and CDR2 FQNEAQ. The CDR3 consists of 15 residues. CDR3 in DNA: TGTGCCAGCAGCTACCTGACAGGATCTGAGTACGAGCAGCACTTC. Amino acid sequence: CASSYLTGSEYEQHF.

The rearrangement joins TRBV12-3 or TRBV12-4 to TRBJ2-5; possible D gene TRBD2, 6 bases. V shed 7 bases and J shed 6 bases, with 9 bases lying between them. The CDR3 consists of 11 residues. The CDR3 loop reads CASTGGKTQYF. CDR3 bases: TGTGCCAGCACCGGAGGGAAGACCCAGTACTTC.

This clonotype has ten or more counts. V gene TRBV6-5 combines with J gene TRBJ2-2; weak D call: TRBD2 (6 bases). This CDR3 spans 18 amino acids. Germline-derived CDR1 and CDR2 are MNHEY and SVGAGI. Deletions cut 0 bases from V and 0 bases from J, with 14 bases between. The CDR3 is CASSYSIGLNPNTGELFF. In nucleotides, the CDR3 is TGTGCCAGCAGTTACTCGATCGGACTAAACCCGAACACCGGGGAGCTGTTTTTT.

The chain has TRBV6-1 and TRBJ2-3, with TRBD1 matching over 8 bases. Germline V lookup: CDR1 MNHNS, CDR2 SASEGT. The CDR3 is 14 residues long. V was clipped by 5 bases and J by 2 bases; unmatched bases: 3. The CDR3 DNA is TGTGCCAGCAGTCCGACAGGGGTCACAGATACGCAGTATTTT. This codes for CASSPTGVTDTQYF.

This clonotype was detected a few times. The chain is built from TRBV24-1 and TRBJ2-2; no clear D. Germline V CDR1 and CDR2: KGHDR, SFDVKD. V was shortened by 3 bases and J by 7 bases, with 5 bases between the two germline ends. The CDR3 sequence is 12 residues long. As DNA, the CDR3 is TGTGCCACCAGTGATAGGGTCGGGGAGCTGTTTTTT. This gives the protein CATSDRVGELFF.

This clonotype came up a few times. This chain joins TRBV6-5 and TRBJ2-2; D may be TRBD2 (5 bases). Germline V gene sequence: CDR1 MNHEY, CDR2 SVGAGI. The length of the CDR3 is 15 residues. V gave up 2 bases and J gave up 0 bases, with 7 bases separating them. The CDR3 spells CASSYTGSNTGELFF. Here the CDR3 DNA reads TGTGCCAGCAGTTACACGGGGTCGAACACCGGGGAGCTGTTTTTT.

The chain is built from TRBV14 and TRBJ2-7; TRBD1 might be the D (6 bases). V was trimmed by 4 bases and J by 5 bases, leaving 9 bases between them. CDR3 length equals 12 residues. Germline CDR1 SGHDN, CDR2 FVKESK. CDR3 residues: CASSPRGDEQYF. In nucleotides, the CDR3 is TGTGCCAGCAGCCCCAGGGGCGACGAGCAGTACTTC.

This sequence joins TRBV27 and TRBJ2-5, with a possible D match to TRBD1 (5 bases). V dropped 5 bases and J dropped 1 base, with 17 bases sitting between them. The CDR3 is made up of 16 amino acids. CDR1 MNHEY and CDR2 SMNVEV come from the germline V gene (reference sequence). The CDR3 here is CASSPTDWGPQETQYF. In DNA form, the CDR3 reads TGTGCCAGCAGTCCGACTGACTGGGGCCCCCAAGAGACCCAGTACTTC.

The table lists this clonotype with a few counts. The chain combines TRBV7-9 with TRBJ2-7, with a weak D call TRBD1 (6 bases). The germline CDR1 and CDR2 sequences are SEHNR and FQNEAQ (reference sequence). The CDR3 runs 13 residues. Deletions cut 10 bases from V and 5 bases from J, with 18 bases between. This CDR3 reads CATQLGALNEQYF. The CDR3 DNA reads as TGTGCCACCCAATTGGGGGCCCTCAACGAGCAGTACTTC.